This T cell receptor beta chain was documented in a study of cytomegalovirus exposure and HLA in healthy donors. Findings and limits, study-wide: Only CMV serostatus was available as immune exposure information. Three CMV-associated chains proved CMV antigen-specific in vitro.

Germline V lookup: CDR1 ENHRY, CDR2 SYGVKD. The V end lost 4 bases, the J end lost 3 bases, and 10 bases lay between the germline ends. The CDR3 contains 14 residues. As to this clone: Its antigen is not known.

Use of 60 Vbeta and 13 Jbeta primers characterized the PCR. Some clones are missing from TCRdb's copy, which holds only in-frame ones; the method was immunoSEQ multiplex PCR. The sample includes about 130,000 clones, over 80% of them seen just once. The sequenced material came from PBMCs. V and J are TRBV10-3 and TRBJ1-5; weak D call: TRBD1 (6 bases). This sequence was found in a boy aged 5-17 years in good health and CMV-seronegative. This chain's CDR3 is CAISVQGDNQPQHF. Here the CDR3 DNA reads TGTGCCATCAGTGTACAGGGAGACAATCAGCCCCAGCATTTT.